The present TCR beta chain was sequenced within a study of T cell repertoires in cytomegalovirus infection. The wider study: CMV infection together with matching HLA type was indicated by public TCR beta signatures.

The germline V and J ends were trimmed by 2 bases and 4 bases, with 10 bases remaining between them. The CDR3 is made up of 14 amino acids. Germline V gives CDR1 MNHEY, CDR2 SMNVEV (reference sequence). Overall study results and limits: Carriage of CMV together with the relevant HLA was identifiable through cumulative public TCR beta family frequency. CMV-specific TCR beta clonotypes restricted by HLA-C were the ones dominating the ex vivo response.

TCRdb ran MiXCR on the reads and lists one entry per CDR3 protein. This sample has about 490,000 distinct CDR3 sequences, with 16% found just once. Concerning this clonotype: Its antigen is not known.

Sequenced sample: CD8+ T cells from PBMCs. The clonotype comes from a human donor in good health (CMV status not recorded). Some clones in this sample may be carry-over from other donors' samples. V gene TRBV27 combines with J gene TRBJ2-3; D is possibly TRBD2 (5 bases). The CDR3 DNA follows: TGTGCCAGCAGTTTAGCGGCGCGGGCAGATACGCAGTATTTT. As protein: CASSLAARADTQYF.